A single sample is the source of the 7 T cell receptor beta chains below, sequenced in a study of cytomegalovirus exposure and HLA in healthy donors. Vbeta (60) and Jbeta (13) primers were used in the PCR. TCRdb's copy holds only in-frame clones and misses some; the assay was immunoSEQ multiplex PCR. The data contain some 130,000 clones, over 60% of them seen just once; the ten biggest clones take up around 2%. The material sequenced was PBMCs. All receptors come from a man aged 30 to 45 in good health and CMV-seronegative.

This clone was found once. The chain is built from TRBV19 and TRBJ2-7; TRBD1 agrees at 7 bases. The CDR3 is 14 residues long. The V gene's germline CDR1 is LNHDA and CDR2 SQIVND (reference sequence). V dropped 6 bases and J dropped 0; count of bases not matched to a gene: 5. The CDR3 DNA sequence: TGTGCCAGTAGAAGGGACAGTAGCTCCTACGAGCAGTACTTC. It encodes CASRRDSSSYEQYF. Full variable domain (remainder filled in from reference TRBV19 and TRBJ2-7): DGGITQSPKYLFRKEGQNVTLSCEQNLNHDAMYWYRQDPGQGLRLIYYSQIVNDFQKGDIAEGYSVSREKKESFPLTVTSAQKNPTAFYLCASRRDSSSYEQYFGPGTRLTVT.

The CDR3 protein is CASSLAGSSGRGRVSDTQYF. The DNA for the CDR3 is TGTGCCAGCAGCTTAGCGGGGTCTAGCGGGAGAGGTAGGGTTTCGGATACGCAGTATTTT. J is TRBJ2-3 and V is TRBV13; 10 nucleotides agree with TRBD2. Trimming cost V 1 base and J 6 bases; bases outside gene matches: 19. The CDR3 covers 20 residues. Germline CDR1 is PRHDT and CDR2 is FYEKMQ (reference sequence).

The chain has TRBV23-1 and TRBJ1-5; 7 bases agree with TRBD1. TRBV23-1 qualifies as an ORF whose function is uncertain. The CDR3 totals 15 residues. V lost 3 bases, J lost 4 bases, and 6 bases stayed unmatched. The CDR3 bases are TGCGCCAGCAGTCATCAGGGGGGCGAAAATCAGCCCCAGCATTTT. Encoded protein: CASSHQGGENQPQHF.

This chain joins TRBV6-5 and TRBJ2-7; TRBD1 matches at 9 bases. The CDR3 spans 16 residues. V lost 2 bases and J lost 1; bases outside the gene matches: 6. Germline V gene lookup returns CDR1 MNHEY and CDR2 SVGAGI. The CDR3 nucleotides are TGTGCCAGCAGTTACGGTTACGGGACAGGGTCCTACGAGCAGTACTTC. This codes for CASSYGYGTGSYEQYF.

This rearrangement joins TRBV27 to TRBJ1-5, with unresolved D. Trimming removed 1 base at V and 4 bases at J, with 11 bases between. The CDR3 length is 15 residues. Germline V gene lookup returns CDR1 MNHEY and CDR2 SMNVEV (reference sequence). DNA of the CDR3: TGTGCCAGCAGTTTATTTGCCGGAGGGAATCAGCCCCAGCATTTT. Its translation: CASSLFAGGNQPQHF.

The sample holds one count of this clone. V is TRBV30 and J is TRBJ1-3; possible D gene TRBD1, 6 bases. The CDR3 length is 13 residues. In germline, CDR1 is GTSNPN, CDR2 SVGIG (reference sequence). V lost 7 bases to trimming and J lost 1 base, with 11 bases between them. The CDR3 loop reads CASITGSGNTIYF. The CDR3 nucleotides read TGTGCCTCCATCACAGGGTCTGGAAACACCATATATTTT.

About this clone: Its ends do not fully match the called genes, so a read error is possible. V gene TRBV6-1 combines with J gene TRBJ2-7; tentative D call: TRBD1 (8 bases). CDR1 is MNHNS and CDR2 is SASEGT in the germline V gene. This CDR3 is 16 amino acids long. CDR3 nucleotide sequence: TGTGCCAGCAGTCAAGCGGGACAGGACGGCTCCTACGAGCAGTACTTC. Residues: CASSQAGQDGSYEQYF.